This T cell receptor (beta chain) was sequenced for a study of cytomegalovirus exposure and HLA in healthy donors. Participants comprised healthy donors of bone marrow. From germline, CDR1 is SNHLY and CDR2 FYNNEI. This CDR3 region has 15 residues. Germline trimming cut 6 bases from V and 8 bases from J; bases unmatched to any gene: 11. PCR amplification relied on 60 Vbeta primers (plus 13 Jbeta primers). Libraries were prepared by immunoSEQ multiplex PCR; TCRdb keeps only in-frame clonotypes and omits some of them. The sample carries some 160,000 clones, approximately 80% recorded once. The J gene is TRBJ1-2, the V gene TRBV2, with TRBD1 matching over 11 bases. Sequencing input: PBMCs. The clonotype was recovered from a woman in her 30s in good health and CMV-seronegative. The CDR3 bases are TGTGCCAGCAGCAGTTCGGGACAGGGGGGTAAAGGCTACACCTTC. It codes for CASSSSGQGGKGYTF.